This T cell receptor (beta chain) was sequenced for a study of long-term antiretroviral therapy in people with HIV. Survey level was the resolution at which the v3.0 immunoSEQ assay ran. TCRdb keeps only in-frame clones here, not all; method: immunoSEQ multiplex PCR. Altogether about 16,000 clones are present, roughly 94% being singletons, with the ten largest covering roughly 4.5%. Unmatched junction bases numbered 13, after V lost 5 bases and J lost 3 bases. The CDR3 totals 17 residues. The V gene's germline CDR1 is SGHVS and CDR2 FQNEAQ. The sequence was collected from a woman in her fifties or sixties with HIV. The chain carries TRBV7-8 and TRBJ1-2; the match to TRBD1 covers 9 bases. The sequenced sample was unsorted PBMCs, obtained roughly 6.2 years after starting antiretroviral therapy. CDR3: CASSPGAAGQGYYGYTF. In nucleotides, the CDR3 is TGTGCCAGCAGCCCAGGGGCAGCGGGACAGGGTTACTATGGCTACACCTTC.